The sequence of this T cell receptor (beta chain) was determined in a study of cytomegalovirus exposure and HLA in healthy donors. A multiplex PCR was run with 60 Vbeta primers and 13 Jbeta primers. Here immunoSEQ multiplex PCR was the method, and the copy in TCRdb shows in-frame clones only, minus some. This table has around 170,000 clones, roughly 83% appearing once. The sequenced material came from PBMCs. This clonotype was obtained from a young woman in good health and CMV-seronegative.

CDR3 region: CASSWPTGNTGELFF. In nucleotides, the CDR3 is TGTGCCAGCAGCTGGCCGACAGGGAACACCGGGGAGCTGTTTTTT. V gene TRBV13 combines with J gene TRBJ2-2, with a weak D call TRBD1 (6 bases). The ends were cut back, 4 bases at V and 1 base at J, with 10 bases in the middle. The CDR3 is 15 amino acids. Germline V lookup: CDR1 PRHDT, CDR2 FYEKMQ (reference sequence).